This T cell receptor beta chain comes out of a study of OX40 agonist ivuxolimab in advanced cancers. About the study: Participants, 82.7% male, averaged approximately 56 years of age, ranging from roughly 23 to 80. Checkpoint inhibitors had been given previously to under 50% of patients.

Autoimmune disease history or systemic immunosuppression meant exclusion. This clone was detected only once. No antigen is known for it. This CDR3 region has 16 residues. After removal of 1 base from V and 5 bases from J, the junction contained 7 bases not matched to a gene. Germline CDR1 is SEHNR and CDR2 is FQNEAQ (reference sequence). The study's findings and limits: Some patients who did not respond also had low normalized T-cell clonal expansion.

This table comes from immunoSEQ multiplex PCR, and its TCRdb copy is limited to in-frame clones, with some not included. This table has about 15,000 clones, about 60% appearing once. The gene calls are TRBV7-9 and TRBJ2-1, with TRBD2 matching over 8 bases. Sample: CD4+ or CD8+ T cells sorted from blood, taken in a trial of the OX40 agonist ivuxolimab. The TCR originated in an adult with an advanced solid tumor such as melanoma, head and neck, liver or kidney cancer. CDR3 in amino acids: CASSLERGGPDNEQFF. In DNA, the CDR3 is TGTGCCAGCAGCTTAGAACGGGGGGGCCCCGACAATGAGCAGTTCTTC.